Shown below are 22 T cell receptor beta chains from a single sample sequenced in a study of CD8 T cells in ankylosing spondylitis. TCRdb reanalysed the 5' RACE reads using MiXCR and keeps one entry per CDR3 protein. The sample consists of 250,000 to 350,000 distinct CDR3 sequences, about 20% of them appearing once. Source material: blood, either unsorted or a sorted T cell fraction (not recorded which). The receptors were sampled from a female donor with ankylosing spondylitis or in good health (not recorded which).

This clonotype was seen only a few times. The chain links TRBV10-3 to TRBJ1-1; D is unclear. This CDR3 has 14 amino acids. CDR1 is ENHRY, CDR2 SYGVKD, per germline. V was pared by 2 bases and J by 6 bases, with 13 bases between. As DNA, the CDR3 is TGTGCCATCAGTGAGGGAGGTCAAGGCGCTGAAGCTTTCTTT. Its protein is CAISEGGQGAEAFF.

This clonotype appeared a few times. The CDR3 DNA reads as TGTGCCAGCAGTTATGGGGACCGGGCCTTTAATTCACCCCTCCACTTT. Translated, it gives CASSYGDRAFNSPLHF. The chain has TRBV28 and TRBJ1-6; possibly TRBD1 for D (5 bases). The CDR3 has 16 amino acids. Germline V gene data show CDR1 as MDHEN and CDR2 as SYDVKM. The V end lost 4 bases, the J end lost 6 bases, and 16 bases lay between the germline ends.

The chain couples TRBV4-3 to TRBJ2-1; D is undetermined. Deletions cut 0 bases from V and 5 bases from J, with 14 bases between. Looked up from germline, CDR1 is LGHNA and CDR2 is YSLEER. The CDR3 spans 16 residues. The DNA of the CDR3 is TGCGCCAGCAGCCAAGATAGAAGCTTTCTCCACAATGAGCAGTTCTTC. As protein: CASSQDRSFLHNEQFF.

The chain combines TRBV15 with TRBJ1-1; D unresolved. CDR1 and CDR2 (germline): LNHNV, YYDKDF (reference sequence). CDR3 length: 13 residues. V shed 1 base and J shed 0 bases, with 3 bases lying between them. CDR3 nucleotide sequence: TGTGCCACCAGCAGAGCCCTGAACACTGAAGCTTTCTTT. Translating it yields CATSRALNTEAFF.

In its sample, this clonotype was seen a few times. The gene calls are TRBV19 and TRBJ2-7; 9 bases are shared with TRBD2. Per the germline V gene, CDR1 is LNHDA and CDR2 is SQIVND (reference sequence). The CDR3 loop spans 15 amino acids. Unmatched junction bases numbered 9, after V lost 3 bases and J lost 6 bases. CDR3 in DNA: TGTGCCAGTAGTATCGAAGGTAGCGGGAGTGGCGAGCAGTACTTC. Encoded protein: CASSIEGSGSGEQYF.

V is TRBV12-3 or TRBV12-4 and J is TRBJ2-6; TRBD1 matches at 7 bases. CDR3 length equals 16 residues. V lost 5 bases and J lost 2; bases outside the gene matches: 6. CDR3 sequence reads: CASSSRDRAGANVLTF. In DNA form, the CDR3 reads TGTGCCAGCAGTAGCCGCGACAGGGCTGGGGCCAACGTCCTGACTTTC.

J is TRBJ2-7 and V is TRBV5-1, with D possibly being TRBD1 or TRBD2 (6 bases each). The CDR3 is 15 residues long. Germline lookup yields CDR1 SGHRS and CDR2 YFSETQ. V was clipped by 4 bases and J by 3 bases, with 17 bases between them. In DNA, the CDR3 is TGCGCCAGCAGCCCGGAGGGGGGTTTCGGCTACGAGCAGTACTTC. Translated: CASSPEGGFGYEQYF.

The chain is built from TRBV12-3 or TRBV12-4 and TRBJ2-3, with TRBD2 identical over 14 bases. V dropped 7 bases and J dropped 5; count of bases not matched to a gene: 8. The CDR3 is 16 residues long. CDR3 amino acids: CASTLGLAGVLDTQYF. CDR3 nucleotides: TGTGCCAGCACCCTGGGACTAGCGGGAGTGTTAGATACGCAGTATTTT.

CDR3 nucleotide sequence: TGCAGTGCTAGCGATGCCGGACGTGCCACAGATACGCAGTATTTT. It encodes CSASDAGRATDTQYF. J is TRBJ2-3 and V is TRBV20-1; D remains unclear. The V gene's germline CDR1 is DFQATT and CDR2 SNEGSKA (reference sequence). This CDR3 has 15 amino acids. The V end lost 3 bases, the J end lost 2 bases, and 15 bases lay between the germline ends.

This clonotype was observed many times. The chain joins TRBV12-3 or TRBV12-4 to TRBJ2-1, with 7 bases identical to TRBD1. The CDR3 extends over 13 amino acids. Trimming at V came to 6 bases and at J to 6 bases, leaving 5 bases not matched to a gene. The CDR3 sequence is CASSRGQSNEQFF. Written as DNA, the CDR3 is TGTGCCAGCAGCAGGGGACAGAGCAATGAGCAGTTCTTC.

The CDR3, as DNA: TGCATCCAAAGGGGGCTGAGTAGGGAAAAACTGTTTTTT. Its protein product is CIQRGLSREKLFF. The V and J genes are TRBV20-1 and TRBJ1-4, with 7 bases matching TRBD1. This CDR3 has 13 residues. Per germline, CDR1 DFQATT and CDR2 SNEGSKA (reference sequence).

This clonotype was observed many times. V and J are TRBV27 and TRBJ1-1; the match to TRBD1 covers 8 bases. From germline, CDR1 is MNHEY and CDR2 SMNVEV (reference sequence). The CDR3 is made up of 17 amino acids. With 4 bases clipped from V and 0 bases from J, the junction kept 10 bases outside the gene matches. The CDR3 sequence: CASSSRAGGGVNTEAFF. In DNA form, the CDR3 reads TGTGCCAGCAGTTCTCGGGCAGGGGGCGGGGTGAACACTGAAGCTTTCTTT.

This clonotype was observed a few times. This chain connects TRBV6-2 or TRBV6-3 to TRBJ1-2; D is ambiguous. Trimming took 5 bases from V and 8 from J, leaving 9 bases between them. This CDR3 is 11 amino acids long. CDR1 and CDR2 (germline): MNHEY, SVGEGT. For the CDR3, the DNA is TGTGCCAGCAGTCTCAGCGGGGGCTACACCTTC. As protein: CASSLSGGYTF.

The rearrangement uses TRBV7-2 and TRBJ2-3; 9 bases are a match to TRBD2. J lost 6 bases, V lost 3 bases, and 7 bases had no gene match. Germline V gene data show CDR1 as SGHTA and CDR2 as FQGNSA. This CDR3 comprises 15 residues. The CDR3 spells CASSFLAGGADTQYF. The CDR3 bases are TGTGCCAGCAGCTTTCTTGCGGGAGGGGCGGATACGCAGTATTTT.

This clonotype was detected only a few times. The chain joins TRBV7-6 to TRBJ2-3; D remains ambiguous. The length of the CDR3 is 12 residues. The V and J ends lost 1 base and 11 bases respectively, with 10 bases between them. Germline CDR1 reads SGHVS; CDR2 reads FNYEAQ. CDR3 loop: CASSLESTQQYF. The CDR3 nucleotides read TGTGCCAGCAGCTTAGAAAGTACCCAGCAGTATTTT.

The V call is TRBV6-2 or TRBV6-3, the J call TRBJ2-1, with D unclear. Between the trimmed V and J ends, which lost 2 bases and 5 bases, there was a span of 4 bases. CDR1 and CDR2 (germline): MNHEY, SVGEGT. The CDR3 covers 12 residues. The CDR3 DNA follows: TGTGCCAGCAGTTACCTAGACAATGAGCAGTTCTTC. This codes for CASSYLDNEQFF.

The rearrangement uses TRBV12-3 or TRBV12-4 and TRBJ2-5, with no clear D. The length of the CDR3 is 14 residues. Trimming shortened V by 8 bases and J by 6 bases, and 19 bases separated the two germline ends. Here the CDR3 DNA reads TGTGCCAGCCGTAGCAGGAGTGACGTGAAGACCCAGTACTTC. This encodes CASRSRSDVKTQYF.

The rearrangement joins TRBV7-9 to TRBJ2-1; TRBD2 agrees at 7 bases. Germline loops: CDR1 SEHNR, CDR2 FQNEAQ (reference sequence). With V trimmed by 2 bases and J by 1 base, 8 bases remained unmatched. The CDR3 consists of 17 residues. This CDR3 is CASSLRLASLSYNEQFF. As DNA, the CDR3 is TGTGCCAGCAGCTTAAGACTAGCCTCCCTTTCCTACAATGAGCAGTTCTTC.

This clonotype was detected a few times. The chain employs TRBV7-2 and TRBJ2-1; D might be TRBD1 (6 bases). V was clipped by 3 bases and J by 5 bases, with 17 bases between them. CDR1 and CDR2 from the germline V gene are SGHTA and FQGNSA. The CDR3 totals 16 residues. The chain's CDR3 is CASSFRGTGINNEQFF. The CDR3 bases are TGTGCCAGCAGCTTCCGAGGTACAGGGATTAACAATGAGCAGTTCTTC.

This clonotype occurred a few times. The chain joins TRBV12-3 or TRBV12-4 to TRBJ2-7; no clear D gene. This CDR3 region has 14 residues. The V end was cut by 2 bases, the J end by 0 bases, with 8 bases between. DNA for the CDR3: TGTGCCAGCAGTTTAAGTGAAAGCTCCTACGAGCAGTACTTC. Translation gives CASSLSESSYEQYF.

In this sample, this clonotype turned up a few times. The rearrangement joins TRBV20-1 to TRBJ2-1; 10 nucleotides match TRBD2. V was pared by 4 bases and J by 7 bases, with 4 bases of the junction left unmatched. The CDR3 runs to 13 residues. Germline V lookup: CDR1 DFQATT, CDR2 SNEGSKA (reference sequence). The CDR3 here is CSATSGSLNEQFF. CDR3 in DNA: TGCAGTGCTACTAGCGGGAGTCTAAATGAGCAGTTCTTC.

This clonotype was observed many times. This chain uses TRBV29-1 with TRBJ2-1, with 8 positions matching TRBD2. Per the germline V gene, CDR1 is SQVTM and CDR2 is ANQGSEA. V shed 2 bases and J 5 bases; nucleotides not matched to a gene: 8. The CDR3 length is 15 residues. CDR3 protein: CSVERELAVNNEQFF. The CDR3 region has the DNA TGCAGCGTTGAAAGGGAACTAGCGGTAAACAATGAGCAGTTCTTC.